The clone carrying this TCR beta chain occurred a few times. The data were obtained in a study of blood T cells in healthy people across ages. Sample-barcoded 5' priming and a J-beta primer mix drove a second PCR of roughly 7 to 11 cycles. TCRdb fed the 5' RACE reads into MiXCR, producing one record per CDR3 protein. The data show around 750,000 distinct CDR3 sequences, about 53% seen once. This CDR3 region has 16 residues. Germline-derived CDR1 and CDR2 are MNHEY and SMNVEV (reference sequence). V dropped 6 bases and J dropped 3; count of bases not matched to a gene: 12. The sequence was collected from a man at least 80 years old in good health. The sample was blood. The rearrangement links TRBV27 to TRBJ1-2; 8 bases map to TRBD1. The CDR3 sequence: CASRPIRGRLDYGYTF. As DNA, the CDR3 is TGTGCCAGCAGGCCAATCAGGGGGCGGCTTGACTATGGCTACACCTTC.